This T cell receptor beta chain was identified in a study of identical twins. Whole-study findings and limits: The study drew conclusions from cross-sectional statistical analysis, not from following the same donors. A partial confounding effect on zero-insertion analyses could come from invariant MAIT and iNKT cells.

TCRdb called the 5' RACE reads again in MiXCR, with one record for every CDR3 protein. The table lists some 690,000 distinct CDR3 sequences, 21% of them singletons, with around 4.5% in the top ten. In germline, CDR1 is SGHNT, CDR2 YENEEA. The V end lost 3 bases, the J end lost 0 bases, and 17 bases lay between the germline ends. This CDR3 has 17 residues. A remark on this clonotype: No antigen is known for it.

The same data also contributed to another study, on T cells expressing NK-cell markers. That publication notes: Most of the eight sequenced donors tested HCMV-seropositive; one tested seronegative. About 1.0-8% of CD8+ T cells in over 5 donors belonged to dominant NKG2C+ clonotypes.

Specimen: PBMCs. The receptor comes from a young woman in good health. The chain employs TRBV11-3 and TRBJ1-1; D is undetermined. The CDR3: CASSLEGQPKMNTEAFF. CDR3 bases: TGTGCCAGCAGCTTGGAGGGCCAGCCGAAAATGAACACTGAAGCTTTCTTT.